A selection of T cell receptor beta chains follows, all from one sample in a study of blood T cells in healthy people across ages. Using its own MiXCR run on the 5' RACE reads, TCRdb lists one record per CDR3 protein. Here the sample spans 700,000 or so distinct CDR3 sequences, 35% to 50% being singletons. The specimen was blood. Receptors originate from a man older than 75 in good health. Each CDR3 is given with its conserved first and last residue. Fields, in order: clone size, J gene, V gene, D gene, CDR3 protein, CDR3 DNA. The D gene is left open where the match is weak. Size values are once, few and many counts, or a class for expanded clones, and some rows have none.

few,TRBJ1-4,TRBV7-2,NA,CASSLGGLGNEKLFF,TGTGCCAGCAGCTTAGGGGGATTGGGGAATGAAAAACTGTTTTTT
NA,TRBJ2-3,TRBV30,NA,CAWSDNRFLTDTQYF,TGTGCCTGGAGTGATAACAGGTTCCTCACAGATACGCAGTATTTT
NA,TRBJ2-3,TRBV20-1,TRBD2,CSADHWGREGQGTQYF,TGCAGTGCAGACCATTGGGGGCGGGAGGGCCAAGGTACGCAGTATTTT
NA,TRBJ2-1,TRBV29-1,TRBD1,CSVGGTDYNEQFF,TGCAGCGTTGGGGGGACAGACTACAATGAGCAGTTCTTC
many,TRBJ2-5,TRBV11-2,NA,CASSSIYLRTATPTQYF,TGTGCCAGCAGCTCAATATACCTGCGGACGGCGACCCCAACCCAGTACTTC
few,TRBJ2-7,TRBV20-1,NA,CSAPKGAGSSYEQYF,TGCAGTGCTCCCAAAGGTGCGGGGAGCTCCTACGAGCAGTACTTC
many,TRBJ2-1,TRBV5-1,TRBD2,CASSFDSSGILYNEQFF,TGCGCCAGCAGCTTCGACTCTAGCGGGATACTATACAATGAGCAGTTCTTC
NA,TRBJ2-1,TRBV6-6,TRBD2,CAGGGRYGNEQFF,TGTGCCGGGGGAGGGAGGTATGGGAATGAGCAGTTCTTC
NA,TRBJ2-1,TRBV4-3,NA,CASSQRLDPFSYNEQFF,TGCGCCAGCAGCCAAAGGCTAGACCCTTTCTCCTACAATGAGCAGTTCTTC
NA,TRBJ2-5,TRBV20-1,NA,CSARAEVQETQYF,TGCAGTGCGAGGGCGGAGGTCCAAGAGACCCAGTACTTC
NA,TRBJ1-2,TRBV6-2/TRBV6-3,TRBD1,CASSRTGTNYGYTF,TGTGCCAGCAGTCGGACAGGAACTAACTATGGCTACACCTTC
NA,TRBJ2-3,TRBV7-7,TRBD2,CASSKLAGGPQDTQYF,TGTGCTAGCAGCAAACTAGCGGGAGGCCCCCAAGATACGCAGTATTTT
NA,TRBJ1-6,TRBV20-1,TRBD1,CSASRIRTGQNSPLHF,TGCAGTGCTAGTCGAATCAGGACAGGGCAGAATTCACCCCTCCACTTT
NA,TRBJ1-4,TRBV5-1,NA,CAGSFRATNEKLFF,TGCGCCGGCAGCTTCAGGGCAACTAATGAAAAACTGTTTTTT
few,TRBJ1-2,TRBV14,NA,CASSQEQGRGHGYTF,TGTGCCAGCAGCCAAGAACAGGGACGGGGACATGGCTACACCTTC
few,TRBJ2-5,TRBV6-2/TRBV6-3,NA,CASSGVWETQYF,TGTGCCAGCAGCGGGGTGTGGGAGACCCAGTACTTC
NA,TRBJ2-1,TRBV14,TRBD2,CASSFTAGGLDQFF,TGTGCCAGCAGCTTCACAGCGGGAGGGCTTGATCAGTTCTTC
few,TRBJ2-1,TRBV7-3,NA,CASSPRTSLNEQFF,TGTGCCAGCAGCCCCCGCACTAGCCTGAATGAGCAGTTCTTC
few,TRBJ2-7,TRBV6-5,TRBD2,CASSSPGTSIYNEQYF,TGTGCCAGCAGTTCACCCGGGACTAGCATCTACAATGAGCAGTACTTC
NA,TRBJ2-3,TRBV7-9,TRBD1,CASSRGQGIDTQYF,TGTGCCAGCAGCCGAGGACAGGGAATAGATACGCAGTATTTT